This is a list of T cell receptor beta chains from one sample in a study of OX40 agonist ivuxolimab in advanced cancers. Only in-frame clones appear in the TCRdb table, and some are missing; sequencing was by immunoSEQ multiplex PCR. The data contain tens of thousands of clones, roughly 90% of them singletons. Sequencing used CD4+ or CD8+ T cells sorted from blood, obtained in a trial of the OX40 agonist ivuxolimab. The source of these receptors is an adult with an advanced solid tumor such as melanoma, head and neck, liver or kidney cancer. Both conserved end residues are part of each CDR3. The D gene is left open where the match is weak. Size values are once, few and many counts, or a class for expanded clones, and some rows have none.

CASSLAGRPETQYF TGTGCCAGCAGCTTAGCCGGGAGACCGGAGACCCAGTACTTC TRBJ2-5 . . TRBV11-2
CASSLVGQSGGYTF TGTGCCAGCAGTTTGGTGGGGCAGTCCGGTGGCTACACCTTC TRBJ1-2 . . TRBV28
CATSRETGYRNQPQHF TGTGCCACCAGCAGGGAGACAGGGTACCGCAATCAGCCCCAGCATTTT TRBJ1-5 TRBD1 . TRBV15
CASSGGGDNFYEQYF TGTGCCAGTAGTGGGGGCGGGGACAACTTCTACGAGCAGTACTTC TRBJ2-7 . . TRBV19
CSVGDRYTYEQYF TGCAGCGTTGGGGACAGATACACCTACGAGCAGTACTTC TRBJ2-7 TRBD1 . TRBV29-1
CASSVRDYQSGSSYNEQFF TGTGCCAGCAGCGTCCGGGACTACCAATCCGGTAGCTCCTACAATGAGCAGTTCTTC TRBJ2-1 TRBD2 . TRBV9
CASSEMQFYGYTF TGTGCCAGCAGTGAGATGCAGTTCTATGGCTACACCTTC TRBJ1-2 . . TRBV2
CASSSTRDSQREFNQPQHF TGTGCCAGCAGCTCAACCCGGGACAGCCAACGAGAATTTAATCAGCCCCAGCATTTT TRBJ1-5 TRBD1 . TRBV5-6
CASRDGDQPQHF TGTGCCAGTCGAGACGGAGATCAGCCCCAGCATTTT TRBJ1-5 . few TRBV19
CASSPVVAGSDTQYF TGCGCCAGCAGCCCGGTAGTAGCGGGAAGTGATACGCAGTATTTT TRBJ2-3 TRBD2 . TRBV5-1
CASSQDAADYGYTF TGCGCCAGCAGCCAAGATGCGGCAGACTATGGCTACACCTTC TRBJ1-2 . . TRBV4-1
CATRDRTRVNTEAFF TGTGCCACCCGGGACCGGACAAGGGTGAACACTGAAGCTTTCTTT TRBJ1-1 . . TRBV19
CASSLSPTSGGSQPQHF TGCGCCAGCAGCCTTTCCCCGACCTCAGGGGGATCTCAGCCCCAGCATTTT TRBJ1-5 TRBD1 . TRBV5-1
CASSSNRGRGEKLFF TGTGCCAGCAGCTCTAACAGGGGGAGGGGTGAAAAACTGTTTTTT TRBJ1-4 TRBD1 once TRBV5-6
CASSDSGTLFGNTEAFF TGTGCCAGCAGCGACTCCGGGACCCTGTTCGGGAACACTGAAGCTTTCTTT TRBJ1-1 . few TRBV9
CASSFRDSFTDTQYF TGCGCCAGCAGCTTCCGGGACAGCTTCACAGATACGCAGTATTTT TRBJ2-3 TRBD1 once TRBV5-1
CASSFGQGGNQPQHF TGTGCCAGCAGCTTCGGACAGGGGGGCAATCAGCCCCAGCATTTT TRBJ1-5 TRBD1 . TRBV7-9
CASSVGDRKGTEAFF TGTGCCAGCAGCGTCGGGGACAGGAAGGGAACTGAAGCTTTCTTT TRBJ1-1 TRBD1 . TRBV2
CASSHSPPGHHFYGYTF TGCGCCAGCAGTCATTCTCCCCCGGGACACCATTTCTATGGCTACACCTTC TRBJ1-2 . . TRBV23-1
CASSIGTGIPDEQYF TGTGCCAGTAGTATAGGGACAGGGATTCCAGATGAGCAGTACTTC TRBJ2-7 TRBD1 . TRBV19
CASSGQDNGEQYF TGTGCCAGCAGTGGTCAGGATAACGGGGAGCAGTACTTC TRBJ2-7 . . TRBV25-1
CASSHSTDTQYF TGCGCCAGCAGTCATAGCACAGATACGCAGTATTTT TRBJ2-3 . . TRBV23-1
CAWNKGGNEKLFF TGTGCCTGGAATAAGGGGGGTAATGAAAAACTGTTTTTT TRBJ1-4 . . TRBV30
CASSPAGSYEQYF TGCGCCAGCAGCCCGGCGGGGAGTTACGAGCAGTACTTC TRBJ2-7 . . TRBV4-1
CASSQSTPTPYGYTF TGTGCCAGCAGCCAAAGCACCCCGACCCCCTATGGCTACACCTTC TRBJ1-2 . . TRBV7-9
CASSRDSGANVLTF TGTGCCAGCAGCCGGGACTCTGGGGCCAACGTCCTGACTTTC TRBJ2-6 . . TRBV6-5
CASSAGSGANVLTF TGTGCCAGCAGCGCAGGGTCTGGGGCCAACGTCCTGACTTTC TRBJ2-6 . few TRBV2
CASSLRDPNEKLFF TGCGCCAGCAGCTTGAGGGACCCGAATGAAAAACTGTTTTTT TRBJ1-4 . . TRBV5-1
CASSRGGDSPLHF TGTGCCAGCAGCCGCGGGGGCGATTCACCCCTCCACTTT TRBJ1-6 . few TRBV6-5
CASSESRGRQPQHF TGCGCCAGCAGTGAGTCGAGGGGGCGGCAGCCCCAGCATTTT TRBJ1-5 TRBD1 . TRBV10-2
CASSSKLAGVETQYF TGTGCCAGCAGCTCGAAACTAGCGGGAGTTGAGACCCAGTACTTC TRBJ2-5 TRBD2 . TRBV5-4
CASTSVATNEKLFF TGTGCCAGCACCTCCGTAGCAACTAATGAAAAACTGTTTTTT TRBJ1-4 . . TRBV7-9
CAWRPNIAGGRMSGYEQYF TGTGCCTGGAGGCCGAATATAGCGGGAGGGAGAATGAGTGGCTACGAGCAGTACTTC TRBJ2-7 TRBD2 . TRBV30
CASTGQASNEQFF TGTGCCAGCACGGGACAGGCAAGCAATGAGCAGTTCTTC TRBJ2-1 TRBD1 . TRBV5-5
CASSGTSAGVSREQYF TGTGCCAGCAGTGGGACGTCAGCAGGTGTCAGCAGGGAGCAGTACTTC TRBJ2-7 . . TRBV6-6
CASSSSPGAGNTIYF TGTGCCAGTAGCTCATCACCGGGGGCTGGAAACACCATATATTTT TRBJ1-3 . . TRBV19
CASSLEGRGGNQPQHF TGTGCCAGCAGCTTGGAAGGGCGAGGGGGCAATCAGCCCCAGCATTTT TRBJ1-5 . . TRBV5-5
CASSLVRGAASGNTIYF TGTGCCAGCAGCTTAGTGCGAGGCGCGGCCTCTGGAAACACCATATATTTT TRBJ1-3 . . TRBV7-2
CASSVQSPDTQYF TGCGCCAGCAGCGTCCAGAGTCCAGATACGCAGTATTTT TRBJ2-3 . . TRBV5-1
CASSQLSPGANEQYF TGCGCCAGCAGCCAACTTTCTCCGGGAGCCAACGAGCAGTACTTC TRBJ2-7 . once TRBV4-1
CASSQDRLDTIYF TGTGCCAGCAGTCAGGACAGGTTGGACACCATATATTTT TRBJ1-3 TRBD1 . TRBV7-3
CASRAGTGENQPQHF TGTGCCAGCAGGGCCGGGACAGGGGAGAATCAGCCCCAGCATTTT TRBJ1-5 TRBD1 . TRBV2
CASRDRENTEAFF TGTGCCAGCAGGGACAGAGAGAACACTGAAGCTTTCTTT TRBJ1-1 . . TRBV6-1
CASSPAGDANTGELFF TGTGCCAGCTCACCAGCAGGCGACGCGAACACCGGGGAGCTGTTTTTT TRBJ2-2 . . TRBV18
CASSLGGWTGSYNEQFF TGTGCCAGCAGCTTAGGGGGATGGACAGGGTCTTACAATGAGCAGTTCTTC TRBJ2-1 TRBD1 few TRBV7-9